This T cell receptor beta chain comes out of a study of control samples from healthy donors and cancer patients. TCRdb keeps only in-frame clones here, not all; method: immunoSEQ multiplex PCR. The profile covers some 12,000 clones, with approximately 94% appearing a single time and approximately 30% taken by the ten largest. The CDR3 loop spans 14 amino acids. Germline V CDR1 and CDR2: LNHDA, SQIVND (reference sequence). V was clipped by 6 bases and J by 2 bases; unmatched bases: 6. Sequencing was performed on PBMCs. This chain uses TRBV19 with TRBJ1-2, with 7 bases aligning to TRBD1. This TCR derives from a man in his 70s with head and neck cancer. CDR3 sequence (DNA): TGTGCCAGTAGCCCTACGGGACAGAACTATGGCTACACCTTC. It codes for CASSPTGQNYGYTF.